These 15 T cell receptor beta chains originate from one sample sequenced in a study of T cell responses to AZD1222 COVID-19 vaccine (dated by TCRdb to the early 2020s). Library method: the immunoSEQ multiplex PCR assay. Not all clones reach the TCRdb copy of this immuneACCESS table, which keeps in-frame sequences only. Checked studies attribute under half of the gap to unresolved V genes and leave the rest unexplained. This sample holds 150,000 to 200,000 clones; 90% to 95% were observed only once. 9.2% of the sample is taken by the ten largest. Explained via the paper, the time point label denotes: baseline before first vaccination. Specimen: peripheral blood, collected on day 0 of AZD1222 vaccination. These receptors came from an adult in good health.

The chain joins TRBV10-1 to TRBJ1-2, with no clear D. The CDR3 contains 15 residues. V was pared by 4 bases and J by 3 bases, with 15 bases between. Germline V lookup: CDR1 WNHNN, CDR2 SYGVQD (reference sequence). This CDR3 reads CASSASGYCYYGYTF. The CDR3 bases are TGCGCCAGCAGTGCGTCAGGCTATTGCTACTATGGCTACACCTTC.

The V call is TRBV5-6, the J call TRBJ2-1; 7 bases agree with TRBD1. The V gene end was trimmed by 1 base and the J gene end by 4 bases; junction bases not matched to a gene: 8. Per the germline V gene, CDR1 is SGHDT and CDR2 is YYEEEE. The CDR3 contains 16 residues. The CDR3 DNA reads as TGTGCCAGCAGCTTGCCCGGGTCGGGACAGTACAATGAGCAGTTCTTC. This sequence encodes CASSLPGSGQYNEQFF.

The gene calls are TRBV5-8 and TRBJ2-1; 7 bases fit TRBD2. Trimming at V came to 6 bases and at J to 0 bases, leaving 6 bases not matched to a gene. The germline gives CDR1 SGHTS, CDR2 YDEGEE. The CDR3 is 15 residues long. CDR3 nucleotides: TGTGCCAGCAACCTGGGAGGGGTCTCCTACAATGAGCAGTTCTTC. Protein: CASNLGGVSYNEQFF. Variable domain in full (rest from reference TRBV5-8 and TRBJ2-1): EAGVTQSPTHLIKTRGQQATLRCSPISGHTSVYWYQQALGLGLQFLLWYDEGEERNRGNFPPRFSGRQFPNYSSELNVNALELEDSALYLCASNLGGVSYNEQFFGPGTRLTVL.

This chain connects TRBV4-1 to TRBJ2-5, with a weak D call TRBD2 (6 bases). The CDR3 is made up of 12 amino acids. Germline CDR1 and CDR2: MGHRA and YSYEKL. Trimming took 1 base from V and 7 from J, leaving 7 bases between them. The CDR3 DNA is TGCGCCAGCAGCCAAGCCGGGGGGACCCAGTACTTC. Amino acid sequence: CASSQAGGTQYF.

The V call is TRBV19, the J call TRBJ2-5; weak D call: TRBD2 (6 bases). CDR1 LNHDA and CDR2 SQIVND come from the germline V gene (reference sequence). V lost 3 bases to trimming and J lost 4 bases, with 24 bases between them. This CDR3 contains 18 residues. In DNA form, the CDR3 reads TGTGCCAGTAGTATCCCCAGTATAGTACCGGGGGTGAGAGAGACCCAGTACTTC. Its protein product is CASSIPSIVPGVRETQYF.

The chain couples TRBV28 to TRBJ2-1; 7 bases map to TRBD2. The trim removed 2 bases at V and 6 bases at J, leaving 7 bases unmatched. The CDR3 runs to 15 residues. Per germline, CDR1 MDHEN and CDR2 SYDVKM. The CDR3 loop reads CASSLGGSSLNEQFF. The CDR3 nucleotides read TGTGCCAGCAGTTTAGGCGGGAGCTCTCTCAATGAGCAGTTCTTC.

V and J are TRBV12-3 or TRBV12-4 and TRBJ1-5; D gene unclear. Trimming cost V 5 bases and J 4 bases, with 9 bases left between them. This CDR3 contains 13 residues. DNA for the CDR3: TGTGCCAGCAGTAGGCGAGGGAATCAGCCCCAGCATTTT. It encodes CASSRRGNQPQHF.

The chain combines TRBV28 with TRBJ1-3; 8 positions match TRBD1. This CDR3 is built from 15 residues. Germline trimming cut 6 bases from V and 8 bases from J; bases unmatched to any gene: 12. CDR1 is MDHEN and CDR2 is SYDVKM in the germline V gene. The DNA of the CDR3 is TGTGCCAGCAGCTTACCCAGGGGGCCTACATACACCATATATTTT. The encoded protein is CASSLPRGPTYTIYF.

V gene TRBV30 combines with J gene TRBJ2-6, with a tentative D call TRBD1 (5 bases). V lost 0 bases and J lost 4, with 7 bases in between. CDR3 size: 14 residues. Germline V lookup: CDR1 GTSNPN, CDR2 SVGIG (reference sequence). Here the CDR3 reads CAWSVGVGANVLTF. In DNA form, the CDR3 reads TGTGCCTGGAGTGTAGGGGTAGGGGCCAACGTCCTGACTTTC.

The chain is built from TRBV24-1 and TRBJ2-5; a weak D match, TRBD1 (6 bases). The ends were cut back, 2 bases at V and 1 base at J, with 16 bases in the middle. CDR1 KGHDR and CDR2 SFDVKD come from the germline V gene. The CDR3 loop spans 17 amino acids. The CDR3 reads CATSDSPGTKSQETQYF. The CDR3 nucleotides read TGTGCCACCAGTGATTCGCCCGGGACAAAATCCCAAGAGACCCAGTACTTC.

The chain uses TRBV19 and TRBJ1-1, with 10 positions matching TRBD1. The CDR3 runs to 15 residues. The germline gives CDR1 LNHDA, CDR2 SQIVND (reference sequence). Germline trimming cut 5 bases from V and 1 base from J; bases unmatched to any gene: 4. CDR3 loop: CASSSRTGGNTEAFF. DNA of the CDR3: TGTGCCAGTAGTTCAAGGACAGGGGGGAACACTGAAGCTTTCTTT.

V gene TRBV19 combines with J gene TRBJ2-7, with 11 bases lining up with TRBD1. The V gene's germline CDR1 is LNHDA and CDR2 SQIVND (reference sequence). V gave up 0 bases and J gave up 4 bases; unmatched junction bases: 8. This CDR3 has 17 amino acids. CDR3 protein: CASSIDLGQGARYEQYF. The CDR3, as DNA: TGTGCCAGTAGTATAGATCTCGGACAGGGGGCGCGGTACGAGCAGTACTTC.

The chain's CDR3 is CASSQGQAMRAFF. In DNA, the CDR3 is TGCGCCAGCAGCCAGGGACAGGCAATGAGGGCTTTCTTT. The J gene is TRBJ1-1, the V gene TRBV4-3, with 8 bases that match TRBD1. Trimming took 3 bases from V and 11 from J; bases not matched to a gene: 8. This CDR3 region has 13 residues. CDR1 is LGHNA and CDR2 is YSLEER in the germline V gene.

The chain couples TRBV6-2 or TRBV6-3 to TRBJ2-2, with a possible D match to TRBD2 (5 bases). Trimming cost V 4 bases and J 5 bases, with 11 bases left between them. Germline V gene data show CDR1 as MNHEY and CDR2 as SVGEGT. The CDR3 spans 14 residues. The CDR3 spells CASSFRTETGELFF. The CDR3 DNA is TGTGCCAGCAGTTTCCGGACTGAGACCGGGGAGCTGTTTTTT.

This clone was detected only once. The chain recombines TRBV19 with TRBJ1-2; weak D call: TRBD1 (5 bases). V was trimmed by 5 bases and J by 0 bases, leaving 13 bases between them. This CDR3 comprises 15 residues. The V gene's germline CDR1 is LNHDA and CDR2 SQIVND (reference sequence). CDR3: CASSGDGTSNYGYTF. The CDR3 DNA follows: TGTGCCAGTAGTGGGGACGGAACTTCTAACTATGGCTACACCTTC.